This T cell receptor (beta chain) emerged from a study of T cell changes during pregnancy in multiple sclerosis. The CDR3 covers 16 residues. Germline values: CDR1 SGHAT, CDR2 FQNNGV. Trimming at V came to 3 bases and at J to 9 bases, leaving 9 bases not matched to a gene. Profiling relied on immunoSEQ multiplex PCR, and the TCRdb table lists in-frame clones only, not all of them. The sample consists of 90,000 or so clones, about 90% of them appearing once. Sequenced here: PBMCs, sampled in the first trimester of pregnancy. This clonotype was obtained from a female donor in good health, serving as a control in a pregnancy study. Some clones in this sample may be carry-over from other donors' samples. The rearrangement uses TRBV11-2 and TRBJ2-1; TRBD2 matches 12 bases. The CDR3: CASSFGLAGGLSEQFF. CDR3 DNA sequence: TGTGCCAGCAGCTTCGGGCTAGCGGGGGGGTTAAGTGAGCAGTTCTTC. Drawing the rest from reference TRBV11-2 and TRBJ2-1, the complete variable domain is EAGVAQSPRYKIIEKRQSVAFWCNPISGHATLYWYQQILGQGPKLLIQFQNNGVVDDSQLPKDRFSAERLKGVDSTLKIQPAKLEDSAVYLCASSFGLAGGLSEQFFGPGTRLTVL.